This T cell receptor (beta chain) was retrieved from a study of long-term antiretroviral therapy in people with HIV. Study-wide findings and caveats: Relative to control repertoires, HIV repertoires exhibited narrower CDR3 length ranges. Clonal expansions arising prior to ART prevailed in the repertoire at every time point.

All participants with HIV were treated in the United States. Cryopreserved PBMC, at roughly 0.85-10 million per sample, were present before DNA extraction. Survey-level resolution applied to immunoSEQ assay v3.0. Sequenced by immunoSEQ multiplex PCR; TCRdb stores in-frame clones only, minus some. The sample records about 11,000 clones, 76% being singletons. As regards this clone: The antigen remains unidentified.

Germline V lookup: CDR1 MDHEN, CDR2 SYDVKM. V lost 4 bases and J 0 bases, leaving 7 bases between the germline ends. There are 15 residues in the CDR3. The V call is TRBV28, the J call TRBJ2-6; no clear D gene. This clonotype was sampled from a man between 25 and 39 years old with HIV. The specimen comprised unsorted PBMCs, sampled at the start of antiretroviral therapy, before treatment. The CDR3 region is CASSSSGSGANVLTF. The CDR3 nucleotides are TGTGCCAGCAGTTCCTCTGGCTCTGGGGCCAACGTCCTGACTTTC.